The rows below give T cell receptor beta chains drawn from one sample of a study of blood T cell repertoires in COVID-19. Using immunoSEQ multiplex PCR, the repertoire was profiled, and TCRdb retains in-frame clones only, with some absent. The table includes 350,000 or so clones, 70% to 90% detected once. The material sequenced was peripheral blood. The receptor source for this set is a woman aged 25 to 39 with COVID-19, enrolled during active disease. The CDR3 runs from the conserved cysteine through the conserved F or W. A D gene is named only where the DNA matches it firmly. Some rows mark clone size as missing; the rest say once, few, many or name a class of expanded clone.

J,size,V,D,CDR3,DNA
TRBJ2-3,.,TRBV5-8,.,CASSLGSSSTDTQYF,TGTGCCAGCAGCTTGGGCAGTTCTAGCACAGATACGCAGTATTTT
TRBJ2-7,.,TRBV19,.,CASSIGGGSYEQYF,TGTGCCAGTAGTATCGGGGGTGGGTCCTACGAGCAGTACTTC
TRBJ2-2,.,TRBV19,TRBD1,CASSRQGNGELFF,TGTGCCAGTAGTAGACAGGGGAACGGGGAGCTGTTTTTT
TRBJ1-1,.,TRBV6-5,TRBD1,CASSYFFGQASTEAFF,TGTGCCAGCAGTTATTTCTTCGGACAGGCCAGCACTGAAGCTTTCTTT
TRBJ2-2,.,TRBV2,TRBD1,CASSEAGYGTGATGELFF,TGTGCCAGCAGTGAAGCAGGTTATGGGACAGGGGCCACCGGGGAGCTGTTTTTT
TRBJ2-1,.,TRBV9,.,CASSVALAGSDNEQFF,TGTGCCAGCAGCGTAGCTTTGGCGGGATCGGACAATGAGCAGTTCTTC
TRBJ2-3,.,TRBV24-1,.,CATEGTLADTQYF,TGTGCCACCGAAGGGACTCTCGCAGATACGCAGTATTTT
TRBJ2-7,.,TRBV7-9,TRBD2,CASSGTPGLAINEQYF,TGTGCCAGCAGCGGAACACCGGGACTAGCGATTAACGAGCAGTACTTC
TRBJ2-7,.,TRBV7-2,TRBD1,CASSLAVRGPEQYF,TGTGCCAGCAGCTTAGCGGTCAGGGGGCCCGAGCAGTACTTC
TRBJ2-1,.,TRBV18,TRBD1,CASSLSGGTGNEQFF,TGTGCCAGCTCACTTTCCGGCGGGACAGGAAATGAGCAGTTCTTC
TRBJ2-4,once,TRBV5-1,.,CASSLDRGGSDIQYF,TGCGCCAGCAGCTTGGACAGGGGAGGATCTGACATTCAGTACTTC
TRBJ1-2,.,TRBV5-4,.,CASSSAGQTIGYTF,TGTGCCAGCAGCTCCGCCGGACAGACGATTGGCTACACCTTC
TRBJ2-5,.,TRBV15,TRBD1,CATSRVPGGLETQYF,TGTGCCACCAGCAGAGTTCCAGGGGGCCTGGAGACCCAGTACTTC
TRBJ2-1,.,TRBV4-3,.,CASSQGARFYNEQFF,TGCGCCAGCAGCCAAGGGGCCAGGTTCTACAATGAGCAGTTCTTC